The sequence of this TCR beta chain was determined in a study of cytomegalovirus exposure and HLA in healthy donors. Whole-study findings and limits: Later genetic work tied a missense DCLRE1C variant to beta-chain V and J trimming.

This CDR3 is 15 amino acids long. The ends were cut back, 5 bases at V and 2 bases at J, with 16 bases in the middle. From germline, CDR1 is SGHNT and CDR2 YENEEA. 60 Vbeta and 13 Jbeta primers were used in PCR. Profiling relied on immunoSEQ multiplex PCR, and the TCRdb table lists in-frame clones only, not all of them. The sample lists 75,000 or so clones, over 50% occurring once. Remarks on this clone: What it binds is not known. Distinct nucleotide sequences in the sample also encode this CDR3.

This TCR was recovered from a man in his forties in good health and CMV-seropositive. Sequenced sample: PBMCs. The chain has TRBV11-3 and TRBJ2-7; weak D call: TRBD1 (6 bases). CDR3 residues: CASSHRHRAAYEQYF. The CDR3 coding sequence is TGTGCCAGCAGCCACAGGCACAGGGCGGCCTACGAGCAGTACTTC.